This TCR beta chain was identified during a study of tumor-infiltrating lymphocytes in primary liver carcinoma. This clonotype was found a few times. One end of the junction fails to match germline, which may point to a read error. With a constant-region primer, TCR beta cDNA was made from approximately 520 ng of total RNA. Slightly modified ARM-PCR served as the procedure for the TCR beta libraries. These libraries came from three rounds of nested multiplex PCR. Use of TRBV1-TRBV30 forward primers with a C-beta reverse primer characterized the first two PCR rounds, which lasted about 10 cycles each. TCRdb fed the multiplex PCR reads into MiXCR, producing one record per CDR3 protein. The table includes fewer than 200,000 distinct CDR3 sequences, approximately 86% detected once. Without any cell sorting, about 18-30 mg of bulk tissue yielded co-extracted RNA and DNA. Germline loops: CDR1 MNHNY, CDR2 SVGAGI (reference sequence). CDR3 size: 15 residues.

Sequencing used tumor tissue from primary liver carcinoma. This chain uses TRBV6-6 with TRBJ2-4, with 8 bases matching TRBD1. This TCR came from a man aged 40-49 years with primary liver carcinoma and hepatitis B virus infection. CDR3 in amino acids: CANRPGQGARNIQYF. DNA of the CDR3: TGTGCCAACAGGCCAGGACAGGGTGCTAGGAACATTCAATACTTC.